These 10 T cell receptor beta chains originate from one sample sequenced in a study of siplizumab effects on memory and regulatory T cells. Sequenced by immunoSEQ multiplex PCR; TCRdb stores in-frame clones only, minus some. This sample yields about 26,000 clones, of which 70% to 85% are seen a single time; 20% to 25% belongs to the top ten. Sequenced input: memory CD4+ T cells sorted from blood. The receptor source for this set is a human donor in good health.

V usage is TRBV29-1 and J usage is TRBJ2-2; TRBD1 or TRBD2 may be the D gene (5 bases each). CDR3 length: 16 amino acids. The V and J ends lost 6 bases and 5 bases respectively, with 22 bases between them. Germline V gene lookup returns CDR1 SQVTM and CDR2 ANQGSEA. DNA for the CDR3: TGCAGCGTGCCCAGGGAGAACTTTGAATTTACCGGGGAGCTGTTTTTT. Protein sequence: CSVPRENFEFTGELFF.

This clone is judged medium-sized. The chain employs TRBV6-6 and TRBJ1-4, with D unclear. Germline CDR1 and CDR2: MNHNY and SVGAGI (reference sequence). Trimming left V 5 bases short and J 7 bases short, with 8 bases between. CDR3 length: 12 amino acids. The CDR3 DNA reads TGTGCCAGCAGTGAGGGCCCTGAAAAACTGTTTTTT. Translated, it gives CASSEGPEKLFF.

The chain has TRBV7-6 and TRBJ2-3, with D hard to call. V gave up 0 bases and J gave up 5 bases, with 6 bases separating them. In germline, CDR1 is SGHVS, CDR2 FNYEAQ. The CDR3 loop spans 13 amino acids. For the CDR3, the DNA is TGTGCCAGCAGCTTAGCGAGACTAGATACGCAGTATTTT. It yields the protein CASSLARLDTQYF.

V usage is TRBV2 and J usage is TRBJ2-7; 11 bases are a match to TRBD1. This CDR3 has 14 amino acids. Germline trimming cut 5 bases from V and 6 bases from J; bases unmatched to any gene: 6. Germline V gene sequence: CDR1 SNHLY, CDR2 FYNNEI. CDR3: CASSYRDRGGEQYF. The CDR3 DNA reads TGTGCCAGCAGTTACCGGGACAGGGGGGGCGAGCAGTACTTC.

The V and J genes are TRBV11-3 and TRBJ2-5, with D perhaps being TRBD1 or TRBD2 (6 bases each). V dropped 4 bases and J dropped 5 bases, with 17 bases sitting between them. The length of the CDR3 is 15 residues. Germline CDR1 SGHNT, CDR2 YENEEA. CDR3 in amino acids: CASSSEGGPGETQYF. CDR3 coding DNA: TGTGCCAGCAGCTCCGAGGGGGGCCCGGGGGAGACCCAGTACTTC.

The CDR3 here is CASRPGQGVETQYF. The CDR3 bases are TGTGCCAGCCGACCGGGACAGGGGGTTGAGACCCAGTACTTC. V and J are TRBV19 and TRBJ2-5; 11 bases agree with TRBD1. The J segment lost 5 bases and the V segment lost 9 bases, leaving 8 bases of the junction unmatched. Germline V gene sequence: CDR1 LNHDA, CDR2 SQIVND (reference sequence). CDR3 size: 14 residues.

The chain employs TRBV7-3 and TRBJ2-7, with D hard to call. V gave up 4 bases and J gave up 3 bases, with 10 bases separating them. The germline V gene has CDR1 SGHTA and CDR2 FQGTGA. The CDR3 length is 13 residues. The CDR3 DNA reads TGTGCCAGCAGCTCCGGGTCATACTACGAGCAGTACTTC. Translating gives CASSSGSYYEQYF.

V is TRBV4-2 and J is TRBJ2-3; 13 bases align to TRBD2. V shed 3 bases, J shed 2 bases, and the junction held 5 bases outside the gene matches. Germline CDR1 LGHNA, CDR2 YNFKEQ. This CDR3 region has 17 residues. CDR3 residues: CASSHSGTSGNTDTQYF. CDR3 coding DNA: TGTGCCAGCAGCCACTCCGGGACTAGCGGGAACACAGATACGCAGTATTTT.

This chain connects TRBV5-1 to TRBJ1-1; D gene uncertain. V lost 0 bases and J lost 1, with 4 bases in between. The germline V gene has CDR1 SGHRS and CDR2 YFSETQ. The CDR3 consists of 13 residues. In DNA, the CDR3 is TGCGCCAGCAGCTTGGGGACGAACACTGAAGCTTTCTTT. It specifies CASSLGTNTEAFF.

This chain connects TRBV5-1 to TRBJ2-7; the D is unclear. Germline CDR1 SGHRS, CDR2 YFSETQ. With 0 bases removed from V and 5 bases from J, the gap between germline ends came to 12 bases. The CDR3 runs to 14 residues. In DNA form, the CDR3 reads TGCGCCAGCAGCTTGGCCGCAGTCTTCGACGAGCAGTACTTC. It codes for CASSLAAVFDEQYF.